This T cell receptor (beta chain) was sequenced during a study of TIL therapy for anti-PD-1-resistant metastatic lung cancer. Study summary: Median patient age was around 50, ranging about 38-80 years. Points from the study as a whole: The cohort had more treatment-naive, never-smoker and oncogene-addicted patients than typical. TIL cultures after expansion showed higher clonality and lower diversity than baseline tumor (median roughly 6.3% vs 31%).

As for time point: pre-treatment sample, taken before nivolumab and TIL therapy. Pleural nodules or supraclavicular lymph nodes made up most of the excised metastases sampled. Progressing patients received lymphodepletion, expanded TIL infusion and IL-2. By share, this clone ranks as medium-sized. What it recognizes is unknown. Sequencing used immunoSEQ v3. Measured with immunoSEQ multiplex PCR; TCRdb has only the in-frame clones, and not every one. The table has more than 90,000 clones, 50% to 70% seen once. This CDR3 spans 15 amino acids. In germline, CDR1 is MGHRA, CDR2 YSYEKL. The V gene lost 0 bases and the J gene lost 4 bases, with 13 bases spanning the gap.

Sequences were derived from tumor tissue, sampled at baseline. This receptor was identified in a person aged 25 to 85 with non-small cell lung cancer. The chain recombines TRBV4-1 with TRBJ2-7; D not resolved. As DNA, the CDR3 is TGCGCCAGCAGCCAAGACTCAACCATGTCTTACGAGCAGTACTTC. Translating it yields CASSQDSTMSYEQYF.